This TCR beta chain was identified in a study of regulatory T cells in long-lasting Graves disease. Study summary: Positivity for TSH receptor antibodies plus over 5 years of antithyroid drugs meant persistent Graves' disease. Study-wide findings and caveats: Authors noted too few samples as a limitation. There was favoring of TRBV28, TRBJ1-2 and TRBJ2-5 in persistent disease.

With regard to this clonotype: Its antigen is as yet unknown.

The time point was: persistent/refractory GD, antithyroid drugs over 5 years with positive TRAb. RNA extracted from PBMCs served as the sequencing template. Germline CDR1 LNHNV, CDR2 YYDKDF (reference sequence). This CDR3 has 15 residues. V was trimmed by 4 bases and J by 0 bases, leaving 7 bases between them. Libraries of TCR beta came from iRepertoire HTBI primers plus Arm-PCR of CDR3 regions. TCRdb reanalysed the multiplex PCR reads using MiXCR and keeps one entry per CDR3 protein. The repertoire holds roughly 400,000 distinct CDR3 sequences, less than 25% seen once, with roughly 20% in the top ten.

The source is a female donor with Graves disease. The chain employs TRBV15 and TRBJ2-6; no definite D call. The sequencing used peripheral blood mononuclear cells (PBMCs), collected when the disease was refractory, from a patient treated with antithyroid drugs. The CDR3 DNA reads TGTGCCACCAGCAATGACGTCTCTGGGGCCAACGTCCTGACTTTC. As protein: CATSNDVSGANVLTF.